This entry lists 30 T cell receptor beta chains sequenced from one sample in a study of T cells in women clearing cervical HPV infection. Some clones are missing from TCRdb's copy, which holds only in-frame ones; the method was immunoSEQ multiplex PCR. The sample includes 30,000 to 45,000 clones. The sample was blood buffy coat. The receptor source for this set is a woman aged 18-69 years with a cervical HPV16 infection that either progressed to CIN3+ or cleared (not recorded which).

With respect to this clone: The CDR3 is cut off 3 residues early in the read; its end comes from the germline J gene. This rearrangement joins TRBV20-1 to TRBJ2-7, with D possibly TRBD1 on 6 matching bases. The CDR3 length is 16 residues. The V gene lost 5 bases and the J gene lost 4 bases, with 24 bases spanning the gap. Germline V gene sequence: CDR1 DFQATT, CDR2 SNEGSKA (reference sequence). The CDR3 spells CSAPLLASGDVYEQYF. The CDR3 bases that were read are TGCAGTGCTCCCTTACTTGCGTCAGGGGACGTATACGAG.

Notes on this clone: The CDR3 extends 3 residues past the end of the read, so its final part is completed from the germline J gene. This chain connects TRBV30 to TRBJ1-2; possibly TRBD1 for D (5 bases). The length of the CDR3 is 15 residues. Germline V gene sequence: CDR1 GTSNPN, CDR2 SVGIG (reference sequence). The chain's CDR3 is CAWSDGTSGSWDYTF. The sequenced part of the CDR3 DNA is TGTGCCTGGAGTGATGGGACTAGCGGGTCCTGGGAC.

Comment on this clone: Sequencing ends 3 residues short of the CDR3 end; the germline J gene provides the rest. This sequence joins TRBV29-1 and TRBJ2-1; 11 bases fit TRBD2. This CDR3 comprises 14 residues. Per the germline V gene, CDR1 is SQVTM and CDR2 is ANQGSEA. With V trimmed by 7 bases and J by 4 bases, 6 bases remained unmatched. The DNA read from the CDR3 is TGCAGCGCTCGGACTAGCGGGTTTTACAATGAG. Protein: CSARTSGFYNE. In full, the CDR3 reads CSARTSGFYNEQFF.

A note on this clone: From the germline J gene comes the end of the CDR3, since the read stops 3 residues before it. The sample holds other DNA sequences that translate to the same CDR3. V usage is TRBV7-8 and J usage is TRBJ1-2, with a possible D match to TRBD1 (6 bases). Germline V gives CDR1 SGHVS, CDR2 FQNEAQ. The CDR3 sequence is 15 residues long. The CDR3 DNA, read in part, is TGTGCCAGCAGCTTAACGGCAGGGGCATACAATGAC. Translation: CASSLTAGAYND. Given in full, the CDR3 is CASSLTAGAYNDYTF.

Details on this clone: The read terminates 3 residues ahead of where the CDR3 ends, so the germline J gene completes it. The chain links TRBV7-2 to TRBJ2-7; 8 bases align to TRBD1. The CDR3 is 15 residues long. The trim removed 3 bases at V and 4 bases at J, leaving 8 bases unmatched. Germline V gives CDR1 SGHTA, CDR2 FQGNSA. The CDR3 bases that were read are TGTGCCAGCAGCTTGATGACAGGGGTCCTTTACGAG. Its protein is CASSLMTGVLYE. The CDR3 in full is CASSLMTGVLYEQYF.

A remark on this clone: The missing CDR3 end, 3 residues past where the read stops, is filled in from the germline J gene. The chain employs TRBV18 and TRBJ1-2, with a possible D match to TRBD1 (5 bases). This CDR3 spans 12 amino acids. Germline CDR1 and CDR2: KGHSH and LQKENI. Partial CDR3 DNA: TGTGCCAGCTCACCAGACAGTAATGAC. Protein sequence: CASSPDSND. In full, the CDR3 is CASSPDSNDYTF.

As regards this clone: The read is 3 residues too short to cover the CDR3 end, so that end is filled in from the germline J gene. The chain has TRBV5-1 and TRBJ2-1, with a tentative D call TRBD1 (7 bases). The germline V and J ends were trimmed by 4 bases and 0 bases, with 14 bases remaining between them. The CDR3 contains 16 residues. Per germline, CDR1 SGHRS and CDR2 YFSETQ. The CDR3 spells CASSPGGLSSYNEQFF. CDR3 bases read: TGCGCCAGCAGCCCAGGGGGGCTGAGCTCCTACAATGAG.

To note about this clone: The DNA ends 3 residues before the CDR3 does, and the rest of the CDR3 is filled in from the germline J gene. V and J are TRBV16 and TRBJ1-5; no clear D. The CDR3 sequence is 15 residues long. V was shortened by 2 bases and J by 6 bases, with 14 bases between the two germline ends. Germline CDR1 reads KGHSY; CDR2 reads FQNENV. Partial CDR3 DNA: TGTGCCAGCAGCCAACTTACAAATTTGATTCAGCCC. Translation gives CASSQLTNLIQP. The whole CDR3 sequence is CASSQLTNLIQPQHF.

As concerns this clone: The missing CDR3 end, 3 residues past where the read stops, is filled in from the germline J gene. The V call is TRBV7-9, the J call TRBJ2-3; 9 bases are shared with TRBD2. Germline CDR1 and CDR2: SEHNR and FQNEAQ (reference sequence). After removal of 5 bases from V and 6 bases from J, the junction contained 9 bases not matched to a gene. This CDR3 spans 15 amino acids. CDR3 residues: CASSNSGSGLDTQYF. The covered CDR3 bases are TGTGCCAGCAGCAATAGCGGGAGTGGTTTGGATACG.

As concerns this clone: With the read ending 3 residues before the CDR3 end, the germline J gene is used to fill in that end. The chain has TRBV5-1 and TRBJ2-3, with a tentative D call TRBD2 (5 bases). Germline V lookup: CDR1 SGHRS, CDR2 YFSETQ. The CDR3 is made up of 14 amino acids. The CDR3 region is CASSLQTIQETQYF. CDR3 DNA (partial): TGCGCCAGCAGCTTACAGACTATTCAAGAGACG.

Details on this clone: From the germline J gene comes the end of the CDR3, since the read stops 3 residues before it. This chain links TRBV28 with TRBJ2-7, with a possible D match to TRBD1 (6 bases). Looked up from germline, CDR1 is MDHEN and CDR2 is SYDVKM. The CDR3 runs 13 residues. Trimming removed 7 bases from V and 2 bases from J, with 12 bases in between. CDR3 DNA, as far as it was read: TGTGCCAGCACCCGACAGGATACCTACGAG. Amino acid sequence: CASTRQDTYE. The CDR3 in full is CASTRQDTYEQYF. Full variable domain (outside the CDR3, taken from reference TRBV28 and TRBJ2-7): DVKVTQSSRYLVKRTGEKVFLECVQDMDHENMFWYRQDPGLGLRLIYFSYDVKMKEKGDIPEGYSVSREKKERFSLILESASTNQTSMYLCASTRQDTYEQYFGPGTRLTVT.

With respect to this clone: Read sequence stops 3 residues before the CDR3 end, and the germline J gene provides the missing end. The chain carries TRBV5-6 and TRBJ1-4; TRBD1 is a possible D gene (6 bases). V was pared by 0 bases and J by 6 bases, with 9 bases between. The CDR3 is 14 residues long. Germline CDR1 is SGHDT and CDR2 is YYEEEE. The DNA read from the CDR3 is TGTGCCAGCAGCTTGGACAGGGTGGATGAAAAA. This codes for CASSLDRVDEK. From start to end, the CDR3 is CASSLDRVDEKLFF. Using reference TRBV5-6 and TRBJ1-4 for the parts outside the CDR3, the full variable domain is DAGVTQSPTHLIKTRGQQVTLRCSPKSGHDTVSWYQQALGQGPQFIFQYYEEEERQRGNFPDRFSGHQFPNYSSELNVNALLLGDSALYLCASSLDRVDEKLFFGSGTQLSVL.

The part of the CDR3 DNA that was read is TGTGCCTGGAGTTGGGGCCCCGACCGAGATACC. It encodes CAWSWGPDRDT. In full, the CDR3 reads CAWSWGPDRDTYTF. The chain carries TRBV30 and TRBJ1-2; D is perhaps TRBD1 (5 bases). The read falls 3 residues short of the CDR3 end, and the missing part is taken from the germline J gene. Germline lookup yields CDR1 GTSNPN and CDR2 SVGIG (reference sequence). There are 14 residues in the CDR3.

The chain's CDR3 is CASWVAGAPLDGYTF. Incomplete CDR3 DNA: TGTGCCAGCTGGGTGGCAGGGGCCCCGTTGGATGGC. The rearrangement joins TRBV2 to TRBJ1-2; tentatively, D is TRBD1 (6 bases). Read sequence stops 3 residues before the CDR3 end, and the germline J gene provides the missing end. CDR3 length equals 15 residues. The V gene's germline CDR1 is SNHLY and CDR2 FYNNEI. Trimming pared 8 bases from V and 6 bases from J, leaving 22 bases between. Using reference TRBV2 and TRBJ1-2 for the parts outside the CDR3, the full variable domain is EPEVTQTPSHQVTQMGQEVILRCVPISNHLYFYWYRQILGQKVEFLVSFYNNEISEKSEIFDDQFSVERPDGSNFTLKIRSTKLEDSAMYFCASWVAGAPLDGYTFGSGTRLTVV.

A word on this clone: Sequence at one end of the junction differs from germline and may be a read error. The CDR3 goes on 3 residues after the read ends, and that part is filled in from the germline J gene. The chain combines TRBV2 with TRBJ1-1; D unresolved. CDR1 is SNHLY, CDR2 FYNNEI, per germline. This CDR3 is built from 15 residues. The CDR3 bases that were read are TGTGCCAGCACTGAAATAGGGTTGGGGAACACTGAA. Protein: CASTEIGLGNTE. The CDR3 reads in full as CASTEIGLGNTEAFF.

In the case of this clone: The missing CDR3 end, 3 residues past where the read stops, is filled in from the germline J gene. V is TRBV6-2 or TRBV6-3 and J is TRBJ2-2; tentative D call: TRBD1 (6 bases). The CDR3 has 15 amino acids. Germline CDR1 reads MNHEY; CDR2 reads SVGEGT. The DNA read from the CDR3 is TGTGCCAGCAGTTACTCCTGGGGGCTACATTCACCG. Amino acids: CASSYSWGLHSP. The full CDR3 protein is CASSYSWGLHSPLFF.

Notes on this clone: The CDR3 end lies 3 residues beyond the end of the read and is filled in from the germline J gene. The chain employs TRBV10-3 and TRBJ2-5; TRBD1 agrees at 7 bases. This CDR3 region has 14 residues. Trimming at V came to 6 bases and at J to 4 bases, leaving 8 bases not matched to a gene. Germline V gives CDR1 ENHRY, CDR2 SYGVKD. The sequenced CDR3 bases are TGTGCCATCAGGGGGGACAGAGAGGGAGAGACC. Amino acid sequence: CAIRGDREGET. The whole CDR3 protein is CAIRGDREGETQYF.

The CDR3: CASGQGQGYEQYF. CDR3 DNA (partial): TGTGCCAGCGGCCAGGGACAGGGCTACGAG. The genes are TRBV2 and TRBJ2-7, with 9 bases matching TRBD1. The read ends 3 residues shy of where the CDR3 ends; the end is completed using the germline J gene. V gave up 8 bases and J gave up 3 bases; unmatched junction bases: 5. Per the germline V gene, CDR1 is SNHLY and CDR2 is FYNNEI. The CDR3 is made up of 13 amino acids.

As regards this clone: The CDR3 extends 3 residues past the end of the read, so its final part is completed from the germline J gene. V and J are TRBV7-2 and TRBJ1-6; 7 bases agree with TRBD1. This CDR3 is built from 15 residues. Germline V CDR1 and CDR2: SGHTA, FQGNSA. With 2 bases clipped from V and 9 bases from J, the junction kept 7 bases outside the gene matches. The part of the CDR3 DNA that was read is TGTGCCAGCAGCTTACTTCAGGGGGATAGTTCACCC. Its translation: CASSLLQGDSSP. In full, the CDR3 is CASSLLQGDSSPLHF.

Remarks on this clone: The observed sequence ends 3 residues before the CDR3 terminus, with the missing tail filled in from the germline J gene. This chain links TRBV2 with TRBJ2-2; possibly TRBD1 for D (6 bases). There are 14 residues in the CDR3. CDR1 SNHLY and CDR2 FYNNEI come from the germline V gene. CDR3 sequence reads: CASRGPGHNSPLFF. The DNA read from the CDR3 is TGTGCCAGCAGAGGACCGGGACACAATTCACCG. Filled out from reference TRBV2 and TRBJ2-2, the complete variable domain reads EPEVTQTPSHQVTQMGQEVILRCVPISNHLYFYWYRQILGQKVEFLVSFYNNEISEKSEIFDDQFSVERPDGSNFTLKIRSTKLEDSAMYFCASRGPGHNSPLFFGEGSRLTVL.

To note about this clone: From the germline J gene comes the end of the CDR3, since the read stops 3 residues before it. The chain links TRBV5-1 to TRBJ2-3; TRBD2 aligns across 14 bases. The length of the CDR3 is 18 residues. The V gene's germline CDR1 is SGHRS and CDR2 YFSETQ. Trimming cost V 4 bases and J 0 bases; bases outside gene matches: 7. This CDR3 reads CASSKGLAGETSTDTQYF. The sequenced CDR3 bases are TGCGCCAGCAGCAAGGGACTAGCGGGAGAAACCAGCACAGATACG.

The CDR3 loop reads CAWSSRGQGNSPLHF. The sequenced part of the CDR3 DNA is TGTGCCTGGAGTAGCCGTGGACAGGGGAATTCACCC. The rearrangement joins TRBV30 to TRBJ1-6; 9 bases agree with TRBD1. The read stops 3 residues short of the end of the CDR3; the missing end is completed from the germline J gene. CDR1 and CDR2 (germline): GTSNPN, SVGIG (reference sequence). Losses at the gene ends were 2 bases for V and 7 bases for J; bases not matched to a gene: 6. The CDR3 is 15 amino acids.

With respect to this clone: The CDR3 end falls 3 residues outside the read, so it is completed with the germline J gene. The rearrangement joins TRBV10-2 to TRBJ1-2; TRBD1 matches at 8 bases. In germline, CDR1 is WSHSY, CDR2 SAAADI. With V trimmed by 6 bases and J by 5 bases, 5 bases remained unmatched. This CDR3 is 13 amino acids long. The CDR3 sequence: CASRGQGWYGYTF. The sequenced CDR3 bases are TGCGCCAGCAGAGGACAGGGTTGGTATGGC.

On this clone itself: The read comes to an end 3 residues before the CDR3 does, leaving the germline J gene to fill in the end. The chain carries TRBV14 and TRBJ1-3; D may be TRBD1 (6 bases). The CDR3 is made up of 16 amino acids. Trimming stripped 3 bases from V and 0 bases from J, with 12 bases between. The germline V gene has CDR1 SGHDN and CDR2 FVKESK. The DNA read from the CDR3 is TGTGCCAGCAGCCAGGCAGGGGCCATCTCTGGAAACACC. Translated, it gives CASSQAGAISGNT. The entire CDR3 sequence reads CASSQAGAISGNTIYF.

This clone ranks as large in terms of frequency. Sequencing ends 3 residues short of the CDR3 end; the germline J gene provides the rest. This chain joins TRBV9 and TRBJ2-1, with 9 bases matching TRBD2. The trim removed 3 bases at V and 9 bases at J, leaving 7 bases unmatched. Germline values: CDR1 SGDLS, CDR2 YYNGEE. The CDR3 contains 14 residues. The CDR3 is CASSAASGVGEQFF. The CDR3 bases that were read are TGTGCCAGCAGCGCCGCTAGCGGGGTGGGTGAG.

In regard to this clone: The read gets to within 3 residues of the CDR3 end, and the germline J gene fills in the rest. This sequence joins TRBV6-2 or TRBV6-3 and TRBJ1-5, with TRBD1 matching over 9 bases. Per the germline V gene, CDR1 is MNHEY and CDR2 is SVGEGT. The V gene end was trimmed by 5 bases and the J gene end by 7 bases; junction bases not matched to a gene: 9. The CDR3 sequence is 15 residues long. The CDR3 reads CASSATGGAKQPQHF. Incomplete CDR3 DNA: TGTGCCAGCAGTGCTACAGGGGGCGCGAAGCAGCCC.

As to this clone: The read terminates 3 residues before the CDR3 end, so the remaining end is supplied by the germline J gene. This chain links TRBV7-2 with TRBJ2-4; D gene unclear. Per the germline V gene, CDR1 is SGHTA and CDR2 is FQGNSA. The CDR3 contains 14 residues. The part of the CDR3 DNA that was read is TGTGCCAGCAGCTTGGCCCGGGTCCAAGAGACT. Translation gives CASSLARVQET. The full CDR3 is CASSLARVQETQYF.

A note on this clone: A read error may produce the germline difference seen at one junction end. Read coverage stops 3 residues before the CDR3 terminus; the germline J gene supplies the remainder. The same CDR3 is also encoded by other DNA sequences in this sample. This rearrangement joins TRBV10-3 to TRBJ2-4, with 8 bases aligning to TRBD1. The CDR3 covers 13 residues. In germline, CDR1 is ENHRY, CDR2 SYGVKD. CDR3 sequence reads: CAISETGENIQYF. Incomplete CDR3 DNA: TGTGCAATCAGTGAGACAGGGGAGAACATT.

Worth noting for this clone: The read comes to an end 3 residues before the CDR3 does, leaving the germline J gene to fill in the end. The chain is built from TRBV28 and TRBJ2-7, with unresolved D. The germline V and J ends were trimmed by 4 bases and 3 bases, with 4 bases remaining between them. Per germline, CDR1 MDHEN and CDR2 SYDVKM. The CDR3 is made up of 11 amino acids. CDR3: CASSSYYEQYF. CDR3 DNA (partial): TGTGCCAGCAGTTCTTACTACGAG.

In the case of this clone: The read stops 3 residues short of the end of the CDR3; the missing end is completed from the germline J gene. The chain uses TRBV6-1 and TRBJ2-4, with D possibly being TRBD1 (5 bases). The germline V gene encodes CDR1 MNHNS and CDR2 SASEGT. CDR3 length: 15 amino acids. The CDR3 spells CASSDRGRSNYGQYF. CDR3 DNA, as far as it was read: TGTGCCAGCAGTGATAGGGGCAGGAGCAACTATGGT.